The present TCR beta chain was sequenced within a study of OX40 agonist ivuxolimab in advanced cancers. The study's findings and limits: There was clonal expansion of CD4+ and CD8+ blood T cells by week 6 at 0.1 to 3.0 mg/kg.

This clone was counted a few times. Its antigen is undetermined. The V gene lost 0 bases and the J gene lost 1 base, with 9 bases spanning the gap. This CDR3 comprises 15 residues. Germline V gene data show CDR1 as MNHEY and CDR2 as SVGAGI. Patients were excluded for autoimmune disease history or systemic immunosuppression. This table comes from immunoSEQ multiplex PCR, and its TCRdb copy is limited to in-frame clones, with some not included. Altogether roughly 62,000 clones are present, about 85% being singletons, with the ten largest covering under 5%. Sequenced material: CD4+ or CD8+ T cells sorted from blood, taken in a trial of the OX40 agonist ivuxolimab. The chain couples TRBV6-5 to TRBJ1-1; the D gene is possibly TRBD1 (6 bases). The TCR was taken from an adult with an advanced solid tumor such as melanoma, head and neck, liver or kidney cancer. The CDR3 DNA follows: TGTGCCAGCAGTTACTCCGGGACAACGAACACTGAAGCTTTCTTT. Translation gives CASSYSGTTNTEAFF.